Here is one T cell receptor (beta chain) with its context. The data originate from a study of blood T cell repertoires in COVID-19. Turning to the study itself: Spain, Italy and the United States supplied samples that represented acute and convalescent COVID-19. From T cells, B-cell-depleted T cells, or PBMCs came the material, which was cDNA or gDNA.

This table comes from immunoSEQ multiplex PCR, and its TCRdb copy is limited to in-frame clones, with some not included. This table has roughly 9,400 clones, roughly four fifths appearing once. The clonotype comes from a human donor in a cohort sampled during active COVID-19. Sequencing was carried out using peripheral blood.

CDR3 in amino acids: CASSQLAGDYNEQFF. DNA of the CDR3: TGTGCCAGCAGCCAATTAGCGGGGGATTACAATGAGCAGTTCTTC. This chain joins TRBV3-1 (or the pseudogene TRBV3-2) and TRBJ2-1; the match to TRBD2 covers 9 bases. Germline-derived CDR1 and CDR2 are LGHDT and YNNKEL (reference sequence). The length of the CDR3 is 15 residues. The J segment lost 4 bases and the V segment lost 2 bases, leaving 3 bases of the junction unmatched.